This TCR beta chain was obtained from a study of T cells in narcolepsy. The overall study: Enrolled donors included narcolepsy type 1 or type 2 patients and healthy controls.

Study outcomes and limitations: Autoreactive HCRT-specific and TRIB2-specific clonotypes were marked in same-patient CSF-versus-blood CD4+ comparisons. Autoreactive clonotypes reportedly recurred in blood of same and different patients, not controls. Autoreactive clone sequences were missing from some blood memory CD4+ repertoires.

Method: immunoSEQ multiplex PCR; TCRdb's copy keeps in-frame clones and lacks some. Of roughly 25,000 clones in the sample, approximately 89% were seen once. This CDR3 has 16 residues. Trimming cost V 0 bases and J 5 bases, with 11 bases left between them. Germline CDR1 and CDR2: SNHLY and FYNNEI. This clone has just one count. Its matching antigen is unknown. The sequence was collected from a human donor with narcolepsy. Sequences were obtained from CD45RA- memory CD4+ T cells from PBMCs. The chain couples TRBV2 to TRBJ1-6; TRBD1 might be the D (5 bases). The CDR3 sequence is CASSEAAGGNNSPLHF. CDR3 DNA: TGTGCCAGCAGTGAAGCCGCTGGGGGGAATAATTCACCCCTCCACTTT.